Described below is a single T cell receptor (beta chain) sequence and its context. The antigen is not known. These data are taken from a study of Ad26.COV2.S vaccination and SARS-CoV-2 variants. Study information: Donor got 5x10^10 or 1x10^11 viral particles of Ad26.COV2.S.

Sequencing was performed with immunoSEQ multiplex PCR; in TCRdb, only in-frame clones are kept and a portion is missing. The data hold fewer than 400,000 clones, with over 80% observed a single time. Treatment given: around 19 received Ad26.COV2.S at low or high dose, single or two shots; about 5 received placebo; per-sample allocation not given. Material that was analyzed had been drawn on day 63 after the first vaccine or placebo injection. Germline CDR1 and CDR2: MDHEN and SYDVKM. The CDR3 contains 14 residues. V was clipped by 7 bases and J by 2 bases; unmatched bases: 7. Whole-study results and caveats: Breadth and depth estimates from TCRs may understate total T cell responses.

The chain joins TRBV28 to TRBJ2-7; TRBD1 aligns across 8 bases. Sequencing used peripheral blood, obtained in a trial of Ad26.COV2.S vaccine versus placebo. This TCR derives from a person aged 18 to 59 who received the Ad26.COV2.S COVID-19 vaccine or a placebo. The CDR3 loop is CASINRGSAYEQYF. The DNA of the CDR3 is TGTGCCAGCATCAACAGGGGGAGTGCCTACGAGCAGTACTTC.